Each of the 22 T cell receptor beta chains below was sequenced from the same sample in a study of cytomegalovirus exposure and HLA in healthy donors. PCR involved 60 Vbeta and 13 Jbeta primers. Sequencing used immunoSEQ multiplex PCR; TCRdb keeps in-frame clones, though not all of them. Of about 120,000 clones listed, under 90% are singletons. Sequencing used PBMCs. The receptor set was obtained from a female donor in good health and CMV-seropositive.

V usage is TRBV7-2 and J usage is TRBJ2-1, with 8 bases lining up with TRBD1. The CDR3 is made up of 15 amino acids. Germline V gene lookup returns CDR1 SGHTA and CDR2 FQGNSA. With 5 bases clipped from V and 3 bases from J, the junction kept 6 bases outside the gene matches. The CDR3: CASSPQTGGYNEQFF. As DNA, the CDR3 is TGTGCCAGCAGCCCTCAAACAGGGGGCTACAATGAGCAGTTCTTC.

This chain joins TRBV2 and TRBJ2-2; 7 bases are shared with TRBD1. J gave up 4 bases and V 9 bases, and 5 bases lay outside the gene matches. Germline V gene data show CDR1 as SNHLY and CDR2 as FYNNEI. The CDR3 runs 13 residues. CDR3 in amino acids: CASKTGPTGELFF. The DNA of the CDR3 is TGTGCCAGTAAGACAGGGCCCACCGGGGAGCTGTTTTTT.

This sequence joins TRBV9 and TRBJ2-6; 8 nucleotides agree with TRBD2. There are 16 residues in the CDR3. V shed 4 bases and J 2 bases; nucleotides not matched to a gene: 5. Germline V gives CDR1 SGDLS, CDR2 YYNGEE. The CDR3 DNA sequence: TGTGCCAGCAGCCTTCGGGGGGGGGCTGGGGCCAACGTCCTGACTTTC. As protein: CASSLRGGAGANVLTF.

DNA of the CDR3: TGTGCCAGCAGCTTGGCGCTAGCGGGGCAAGAGACCCAGTACTTC. It codes for CASSLALAGQETQYF. The V and J genes are TRBV5-4 and TRBJ2-5; the match to TRBD2 covers 9 bases. CDR1 is SGHNT and CDR2 is YYREEE in the germline V gene (reference sequence). Trimming cost V 0 bases and J 2 bases; bases outside gene matches: 2. CDR3 size: 15 residues.

This clone was seen only a few times. The chain is built from TRBV6-5 and TRBJ1-1; TRBD1 matches 9 bases. The CDR3 runs 15 residues. The germline gives CDR1 MNHEY, CDR2 SVGAGI. With 3 bases clipped from V and 4 bases from J, the junction kept 6 bases outside the gene matches. CDR3: CASSYLTGGLTEAFF. The CDR3 nucleotides are TGTGCCAGCAGTTATTTGACAGGGGGACTCACTGAAGCTTTCTTT.

J is TRBJ2-5 and V is TRBV5-6, with D hard to call. V was clipped by 0 bases and J by 4 bases, with 10 bases between them. The CDR3 extends over 14 amino acids. From germline, CDR1 is SGHDT and CDR2 YYEEEE. In DNA form, the CDR3 reads TGTGCCAGCAGCTTGGGACTGGCACCAGAGACCCAGTACTTC. Its protein is CASSLGLAPETQYF.

The V and J genes are TRBV10-2 and TRBJ2-7; weak D call: TRBD2 (6 bases). This CDR3 comprises 14 residues. Germline CDR1 is WSHSY and CDR2 is SAAADI. The V end lost 8 bases, the J end lost 4 bases, and 18 bases lay between the germline ends. The CDR3 is CASGVGTAAYEQYF. CDR3 DNA: TGCGCCAGCGGGGTCGGGACTGCCGCTTACGAGCAGTACTTC.

The chain has TRBV30 and TRBJ2-3; 9 nucleotides agree with TRBD1. The length of the CDR3 is 14 residues. Germline V gene lookup returns CDR1 GTSNPN and CDR2 SVGIG (reference sequence). The V segment lost 0 bases and the J segment 8 bases; nucleotides outside the gene matches: 6. This CDR3 is CAWSVQGAGGTQYF. The CDR3 DNA reads as TGTGCCTGGAGTGTACAGGGGGCAGGTGGTACGCAGTATTTT.

This sequence joins TRBV6-1 and TRBJ2-2; 7 nucleotides match TRBD2. This CDR3 is 13 amino acids long. CDR1 is MNHNS and CDR2 is SASEGT in the germline V gene. With V trimmed by 7 bases and J by 9 bases, 8 bases remained unmatched. In nucleotides, the CDR3 is TGTGCCAGCACCCTGGGGGGGGGAAGGGAGCTGTTTTTT. Protein sequence: CASTLGGGRELFF.

V and J are TRBV7-2 and TRBJ1-2; tentatively, D is TRBD1 (5 bases). With 0 bases removed from V and 4 bases from J, the gap between germline ends came to 12 bases. The CDR3 is 15 residues long. The V gene's germline CDR1 is SGHTA and CDR2 FQGNSA. This CDR3 reads CASSLAPGGGYGYTF. The CDR3 nucleotides are TGTGCCAGCAGCTTAGCGCCCGGGGGAGGCTATGGCTACACCTTC.

V gene TRBV18 combines with J gene TRBJ2-5, with TRBD1 matching over 7 bases. The V and J ends lost 6 bases and 4 bases, in that order; junction bases with no gene match: 2. Per germline, CDR1 KGHSH and CDR2 LQKENI. This CDR3 has 12 amino acids. The CDR3 region has the DNA TGTGCCAGCTCTCGACAGGGAGAGACCCAGTACTTC. Its translation is CASSRQGETQYF.

V usage is TRBV6-5 and J usage is TRBJ1-4; TRBD1 might be the D (6 bases). Germline V gene sequence: CDR1 MNHEY, CDR2 SVGAGI. Trimming removed 4 bases from V and 5 bases from J, with 17 bases in between. The CDR3 length is 16 residues. The CDR3 nucleotides are TGTGCCAGCAGTTCTTCATCGACAGGTCTAAATGAAAAACTGTTTTTT. Translation gives CASSSSSTGLNEKLFF.

The V and J genes are TRBV14 and TRBJ2-6; the D gene is possibly TRBD1 (6 bases). The germline V gene has CDR1 SGHDN and CDR2 FVKESK. V gave up 3 bases and J gave up 4 bases, with 10 bases separating them. The CDR3 runs to 15 residues. CDR3: CASSHQGKGANVLTF. In DNA form, the CDR3 reads TGTGCCAGCAGCCACCAGGGGAAAGGGGCCAACGTCCTGACTTTC.

This chain links TRBV2 with TRBJ1-5; TRBD1 is a possible D gene (6 bases). Trimming left V 6 bases short and J 4 bases short, with 13 bases between. The germline V gene has CDR1 SNHLY and CDR2 FYNNEI. The CDR3 length is 14 residues. CDR3: CASSGQTQNQPQHF. The CDR3 nucleotides are TGTGCCAGCAGCGGACAGACCCAAAATCAGCCCCAGCATTTT.

CDR3 in amino acids: CATSRDRGNSPLHF. The CDR3 nucleotides are TGTGCCACCAGCAGGGACAGGGGGAATTCACCCCTCCACTTT. The chain uses TRBV15 and TRBJ1-6, with 10 bases fitting TRBD1. CDR3 size: 14 residues. Germline V gene data show CDR1 as LNHNV and CDR2 as YYDKDF (reference sequence). With 3 bases clipped from V and 7 bases from J, the junction kept 0 bases outside the gene matches.

The V call is TRBV19, the J call TRBJ1-5; TRBD1 matches at 8 bases. Germline CDR1 reads LNHDA; CDR2 reads SQIVND (reference sequence). V gave up 5 bases and J gave up 2 bases; unmatched junction bases: 5. CDR3 length: 15 amino acids. The DNA for the CDR3 is TGTGCCAGTAGTGTGGACAGGGCCGGCAATCAGCCCCAGCATTTT. It yields the protein CASSVDRAGNQPQHF.

The count of this clone is one. CDR3 protein: CASSLNRVGTQYF. The CDR3 coding sequence is TGTGCCAGCAGCCTAAACAGGGTGGGGACCCAGTACTTC. The chain carries TRBV7-9 and TRBJ2-5, with D maybe TRBD1 (6 bases). The CDR3 has 13 residues. The ends were cut back, 5 bases at V and 7 bases at J, with 14 bases in the middle. Germline CDR1 SEHNR, CDR2 FQNEAQ (reference sequence).

The J gene is TRBJ2-7, the V gene TRBV9; no firm D call. Germline values: CDR1 SGDLS, CDR2 YYNGEE. V gave up 0 bases and J gave up 5 bases, with 9 bases separating them. The CDR3 extends over 13 amino acids. The CDR3 DNA follows: TGTGCCAGCAGCGTAGTCGGGTCTGACGAGCAGTACTTC. This gives the protein CASSVVGSDEQYF.

This clone occurred a few times. The sample carries other DNA sequences with the same CDR3. The V gene is TRBV5-1, the J gene TRBJ1-6; 9 nucleotides match TRBD1. With 4 bases clipped from V and 5 bases from J, the junction kept 1 base outside the gene matches. The CDR3 has 14 residues. CDR1 and CDR2 (germline): SGHRS, YFSETQ. CDR3 protein: CASSRTGDNSPLHF. In DNA form, the CDR3 reads TGCGCCAGCAGCCGGACAGGGGATAATTCACCCCTCCACTTT.

Only one count was recorded for this clone. CDR3 DNA: TGTGCCAGCAGCTTAGGGGGAGGGGATGGGGGCGACACGCAGTATTTT. It is translated as CASSLGGGDGGDTQYF. V gene TRBV11-3 combines with J gene TRBJ2-3, with D possibly being TRBD2 (7 bases). The V end was cut by 1 base, the J end by 9 bases, with 20 bases between. Germline CDR1 reads SGHNT; CDR2 reads YENEEA. CDR3 length: 16 residues.

This sequence joins TRBV2 and TRBJ2-6; a possible D gene is TRBD1 (5 bases). Germline V gives CDR1 SNHLY, CDR2 FYNNEI. V lost 6 bases, J lost 0 bases, and 9 bases lay in between. CDR3 length equals 15 residues. The CDR3 reads CASRPDSSGANVLTF. CDR3 nucleotide sequence: TGTGCCAGCAGACCCGACAGCTCTGGGGCCAACGTCCTGACTTTC.

Points on this clone: Other DNA sequences in this specimen translate into the identical CDR3. V is TRBV5-1 and J is TRBJ2-5; the D gene is possibly TRBD2 (5 bases). The CDR3 is 14 amino acids. Trimming pared 0 bases from V and 5 bases from J, leaving 11 bases between. CDR1 SGHRS and CDR2 YFSETQ come from the germline V gene. CDR3 region: CASSLAGVGETQYF. As DNA, the CDR3 is TGCGCCAGCAGCTTGGCCGGGGTAGGGGAGACCCAGTACTTC.